A selection of T cell receptor beta chains follows, all from one sample in a study of response to subunit inactivated influenza vaccine. TCRdb processed the RT-PCR reads anew with MiXCR; each CDR3 protein has one entry. The sample yields approximately 520,000 distinct CDR3 sequences, about 25% seen once. The sample in question was CD4+ T cells sorted from PBMCs, obtained roughly 5 days after vaccination. These receptors came from a man in his forties or fifties who received an inactivated influenza vaccine. The CDR3 runs from the conserved cysteine through the conserved F or W. The D gene is left open where the match is weak. Clone size, where shown, is once, few, many, or a class for clones that have expanded.

>-|TRBV5-1|-|TRBJ1-2
CASSPGDGVNYGYTF
TGCGCCAGCAGCCCAGGGGACGGAGTTAACTATGGCTACACCTTC
>few|TRBV7-9|-|TRBJ2-5
CASSLAAGRETQYF
TGTGCCAGCAGCTTAGCGGCAGGGAGGGAGACCCAGTACTTC
>-|TRBV10-3|TRBD1|TRBJ2-6
CAISGGSTGAGANVLTF
TGTGCCATCAGTGGCGGATCCACAGGGGCTGGGGCCAACGTCCTGACTTTC
>few|TRBV7-3|TRBD1|TRBJ2-1
CASSWDSYNEQFF
TGTGCCAGCAGCTGGGACAGCTACAATGAGCAGTTCTTC
>-|TRBV12-3/TRBV12-4|-|TRBJ2-3
CASSLGRAPGRNTQYF
TGTGCCAGCAGTTTAGGGCGTGCCCCGGGAAGGAATACGCAGTATTTT
>few|TRBV7-9|-|TRBJ2-1
CASSRERVKQFF
TGTGCCAGCAGTAGGGAGCGGGTAAAGCAGTTCTTC
>-|TRBV5-1|TRBD1|TRBJ2-7
CASNAGGGYEQYF
TGCGCCAGCAATGCAGGGGGCGGGTACGAGCAGTACTTC
>-|TRBV7-7|-|TRBJ2-3
CASSPGSGADTQYF
TGTGCCAGCAGCCCCGGGTCGGGGGCAGATACGCAGTATTTT
>few|TRBV27|TRBD2|TRBJ2-1
CASSLSSEREYNNEQFF
TGTGCCAGCAGTTTATCGTCGGAGCGGGAGTATAACAATGAGCAGTTCTTC
>-|TRBV20-1|TRBD2|TRBJ2-1
CSARSPGGSSDEQFF
TGCAGTGCTAGATCACCGGGGGGTAGTAGCGATGAGCAGTTCTTC
>-|TRBV27|TRBD2|TRBJ2-7
CASRAGTSLGYEQYF
TGTGCCAGCAGGGCCGGGACTAGCTTGGGGTACGAGCAGTACTTC
>-|TRBV7-2|-|TRBJ1-4
CASSFTGTPSEVEKLFF
TGTGCCAGCAGCTTTACCGGGACACCCTCAGAGGTTGAAAAACTGTTTTTT
>few|TRBV4-3|-|TRBJ2-1
CASSQELDNEQFF
TGCGCCAGCAGCCAGGAGCTAGACAATGAGCAGTTCTTC
>-|TRBV4-3|TRBD1|TRBJ2-5
CASSTRQGSQETQYF
TGCGCCAGCAGCACCCGACAGGGGAGTCAAGAGACCCAGTACTTC
>-|TRBV11-2|TRBD1|TRBJ2-2
CASSLVARGPFTGELFF
TGTGCCAGCAGCTTAGTGGCCAGGGGGCCGTTCACCGGGGAGCTGTTTTTT
>-|TRBV7-6|TRBD1|TRBJ2-5
CASSPTDRGEGETQYF
TGTGCCAGCAGCCCCACGGACAGGGGTGAGGGAGAGACCCAGTACTTC
>-|TRBV12-3/TRBV12-4|TRBD2|TRBJ2-7
CASSFGEGEQYF
TGTGCCAGCAGTTTCGGGGAGGGCGAGCAGTACTTC
>few|TRBV20-1|TRBD2|TRBJ2-7
CSASLSGRANEQYF
TGCAGTGCTAGTCTCAGCGGGAGGGCCAACGAGCAGTACTTC
>-|TRBV18|-|TRBJ2-2
CASSAGELFF
TGTGCCAGCTCGGCCGGGGAGCTGTTTTTT
>-|TRBV5-1|TRBD2|TRBJ2-1
CASSLAIGGGAKEQFF
TGCGCCAGCAGCTTGGCCATCGGCGGGGGGGCCAAAGAGCAGTTCTTC
>-|TRBV7-9|-|TRBJ2-1
CASSLMSGPLNNEQFF
TGTGCCAGCAGCTTAATGTCGGGGCCACTCAACAATGAGCAGTTCTTC
>few|TRBV24-1|-|TRBJ2-2
CATSDSGLTGELFF
TGTGCCACCAGTGACTCAGGGTTGACCGGGGAGCTGTTTTTT
>-|TRBV4-3|-|TRBJ2-6
CASSQGGLTSGANVLTF
TGCGCCAGCAGCCAAGGGGGGCTAACCTCTGGGGCCAACGTCCTGACTTTC
>-|TRBV11-2|TRBD1|TRBJ1-1
CASSEVRDRIRFRTSNTEAFF
TGTGCCAGCAGCGAAGTCCGGGACAGGATTCGATTTCGGACATCGAACACTGAAGCTTTCTTT
>-|TRBV30|TRBD1|TRBJ1-1
CAWKRTGTTEAFF
TGTGCCTGGAAGAGGACAGGGACCACTGAAGCTTTCTTT
>-|TRBV30|TRBD1|TRBJ2-3
CAWTLAGGDTQYF
TGTGCCTGGACGCTAGCAGGGGGAGATACGCAGTATTTT
>-|TRBV12-3/TRBV12-4|TRBD2|TRBJ2-5
CASSLTSGGVLYF
TGTGCCAGCAGTTTGACTAGCGGGGGGGTACTGTACTTC
>-|TRBV10-3|TRBD1|TRBJ2-2
CATSDRENTGELFF
TGTGCCACCAGCGACAGGGAGAACACCGGGGAGCTGTTTTTT
>-|TRBV7-2|-|TRBJ2-4
CASSRGSLAKNIQYF
TGTGCCAGCAGCCGAGGCTCTCTAGCCAAAAACATTCAGTACTTC
>-|TRBV11-3|-|TRBJ2-5
CASSLTAKETQYF
TGTGCCAGCAGCTTAACAGCTAAAGAGACCCAGTACTTC
>few|TRBV24-1|-|TRBJ2-7
CATSDPRRRPYEQYF
TGTGCCACCAGTGATCCCCGACGAAGGCCCTACGAGCAGTACTTC
>few|TRBV5-1|-|TRBJ2-5
CASSPPPGAIQETQYF
TGCGCCAGCAGCCCACCCCCGGGGGCGATTCAAGAGACCCAGTACTTC
>-|TRBV10-3|-|TRBJ2-5
CAISEVSGTKQETQYF
TGTGCCATCAGTGAAGTGTCGGGGACAAAACAGGAGACCCAGTACTTC
>few|TRBV27|-|TRBJ1-4
CAIPSPHNEKLFF
TGTGCCATCCCTTCTCCCCATAATGAAAAACTGTTTTTT
>many|TRBV5-1|-|TRBJ2-1
CASSLGGYGYNEQFF
TGCGCCAGCAGCTTGGGGGGATATGGCTACAATGAGCAGTTCTTC
>-|TRBV6-2/TRBV6-3|TRBD2|TRBJ2-5
CASSSGGANQETQYF
TGTGCCAGCAGTAGCGGGGGGGCGAACCAAGAGACCCAGTACTTC
>-|TRBV12-3/TRBV12-4|-|TRBJ2-7
CASSFESSGGQQYF
TGTGCCAGCAGTTTCGAGTCCAGTGGAGGTCAGCAGTACTTC
>-|TRBV7-2|TRBD2|TRBJ2-5
CASSTGTSRRETQYF
TGTGCCAGCAGCACGGGGACTAGCCGGAGGGAGACCCAGTACTTC
>-|TRBV12-3/TRBV12-4|-|TRBJ2-3
CASSLIVGGDTQYF
TGTGCCAGCAGTTTAATAGTGGGTGGAGATACGCAGTATTTT
>few|TRBV7-9|-|TRBJ1-4
CASSLGTANNEKLFF
TGTGCCAGCAGCCTTGGAACGGCTAATAATGAAAAACTGTTTTTT
>-|TRBV15|-|TRBJ1-5
CATSRGDQPQHF
TGTGCCACCAGCAGAGGAGATCAGCCCCAGCATTTT
>many|TRBV28|TRBD2|TRBJ2-2
CASSGGPMNTGELFF
TGTGCCAGCTCGGGGGGGCCCATGAACACCGGGGAGCTGTTTTTT
>-|TRBV20-1|-|TRBJ2-1
CSAGLPGAYNEQFF
TGCAGTGCAGGTCTACCGGGGGCCTACAATGAGCAGTTCTTC
>few|TRBV7-9|TRBD2|TRBJ2-7
CASSIPLTSGSYEQYF
TGTGCCAGCAGCATCCCCCTGACTAGCGGGTCGTACGAGCAGTACTTC
>few|TRBV7-6|-|TRBJ2-3
CASSLVGISTDTQYF
TGTGCCAGCAGCTTAGTTGGAATTTCCACAGATACGCAGTATTTT
>-|TRBV24-1|TRBD1|TRBJ2-1
CATSEPLGQGKHEQFF
TGTGCCACCAGTGAACCCTTGGGACAGGGGAAACATGAGCAGTTCTTC
>-|TRBV6-1|TRBD2|TRBJ2-1
CASSRTSVFSSSYNEQFF
TGTGCCAGCAGTCGGACTAGCGTCTTCAGCTCCTCCTACAATGAGCAGTTCTTC
>-|TRBV15|-|TRBJ2-1
CATSSSPYNEQFF
TGTGCCACCAGCAGTTCGCCCTACAATGAGCAGTTCTTC
>many|TRBV5-1|-|TRBJ1-2
CASSKRSDYGYTF
TGCGCCAGCAGCAAACGATCGGACTATGGCTACACCTTC
>few|TRBV5-4|TRBD1|TRBJ1-2
CASSPRDRGYGYTF
TGTGCCAGCAGCCCCCGGGACAGGGGTTATGGCTACACCTTC
>-|TRBV5-1|TRBD2|TRBJ2-1
CASSILAGSLDEQFF
TGCGCCAGCAGCATCCTAGCGGGATCCCTCGATGAGCAGTTCTTC
>few|TRBV5-6|-|TRBJ1-2
CASSLETGGLYGYTF
TGTGCCAGCAGCTTGGAAACCGGGGGGCTCTATGGCTACACCTTC
>once|TRBV29-1|TRBD1|TRBJ1-5
CSVGQDLNQPQHF
TGCAGCGTAGGACAGGACTTAAATCAGCCCCAGCATTTT
>-|TRBV6-2/TRBV6-3|TRBD1|TRBJ1-1
CASSVTGGDTEAFF
TGTGCCAGCAGTGTTACAGGGGGGGACACTGAAGCTTTCTTT
>once|TRBV24-1|-|TRBJ2-5
CATSDPSGHQETQYF
TGTGCCACCAGTGACCCCAGCGGGCACCAAGAGACCCAGTACTTC